This T cell receptor (beta chain) comes out of a study of blood T cells in healthy people across ages. The germline CDR1 and CDR2 sequences are SGHTA and FQGNSA. Trimming left V 4 bases short and J 10 bases short, with 17 bases between. CDR3 length equals 15 residues. Study-wide results and caveats: Estimated diversity that came from one million T cells was considered an underestimate.

It was with a sample-barcoded 5' primer and a J-beta primer mix that a second PCR of roughly 7 to 12 cycles was run. TCRdb reprocessed the 5' RACE reads via MiXCR and lists one record per CDR3 protein. The repertoire holds about 1,500,000 distinct CDR3 sequences, with 42% as singletons. Donors gave around 10 milliliters of peripheral blood apiece. Remarks on this clonotype: Its antigen remains unknown.

This receptor was taken from a woman aged 18 to 35 in good health. The specimen sequenced was blood. V is TRBV7-2 and J is TRBJ1-6; perhaps TRBD1 as D (6 bases). The CDR3 loop reads CASSSVSTGESPLHF. The CDR3 nucleotides are TGTGCCAGCAGCTCCGTCTCGACAGGTGAATCACCCCTCCACTTT. Filled out from reference TRBV7-2 and TRBJ1-6, the complete variable domain reads GAGVSQSPSNKVTEKGKDVELRCDPISGHTALYWYRQSLGQGLEFLIYFQGNSAPDKSGLPSDRFSAERTGGSVSTLTIQRTQQEDSAVYLCASSSVSTGESPLHFGNGTRLTVT.